Below, 30 T cell receptor beta chains from the same sample are listed, as sequenced in a study of tumour-infiltrating T cells in Burkitt lymphoma. Using immunoSEQ multiplex PCR, the repertoire was profiled, and TCRdb retains in-frame clones only, with some absent. This table holds 13,000 or so clones, approximately 83% found once. The sequenced sample was tumor tissue. The source of these receptors is a human donor with diffuse large B-cell lymphoma.

A few counts support this clone. V gene TRBV6-4 combines with J gene TRBJ1-1, with no clear D. The CDR3 is 13 amino acids. Germline assignment: CDR1 MRHNA and CDR2 SNTAGT. Trimming pared 6 bases from V and 0 bases from J, leaving 8 bases between. The DNA of the CDR3 is TGTGCCAGCAGGAGGGAGGTGAACACTGAAGCTTTCTTT. This codes for CASRREVNTEAFF.

The chain employs TRBV6-5 and TRBJ1-1; 9 nucleotides match TRBD1. J lost 5 bases, V lost 2 bases, and 6 bases had no gene match. The CDR3 runs 15 residues. Germline V gives CDR1 MNHEY, CDR2 SVGAGI. CDR3: CASSYPGQGGTEAFF. In nucleotides, the CDR3 is TGTGCCAGCAGTTACCCGGGACAGGGTGGTACTGAAGCTTTCTTT.

The chain employs TRBV7-2 and TRBJ1-2; a possible D gene is TRBD1 (5 bases). The germline gives CDR1 SGHTA, CDR2 FQGNSA. CDR3 size: 14 residues. V was cut by 4 bases and J by 7 bases, with 16 bases left in between. The CDR3 region has the DNA TGTGCCAGCAGCTCGCGACAGACCTTCGTTGGCTACACCTTC. As protein: CASSSRQTFVGYTF.

J is TRBJ2-2 and V is TRBV5-6; D is possibly TRBD1 or TRBD2 (7 bases each). V dropped 3 bases and J dropped 4 bases, with 16 bases sitting between them. Germline assignment: CDR1 SGHDT and CDR2 YYEEEE. The CDR3 extends over 16 amino acids. CDR3 coding DNA: TGTGCCAGCAGCTCTCTAGACAGGGAGGGCACCGGGGAGCTGTTTTTT. This translates into CASSSLDREGTGELFF.

The chain recombines TRBV11-2 with TRBJ2-7; D gene uncertain. V dropped 0 bases and J dropped 2 bases, with 8 bases sitting between them. Germline loops: CDR1 SGHAT, CDR2 FQNNGV. The CDR3 loop spans 14 amino acids. The CDR3 reads CASSLEGIAYEQYF. The CDR3 bases are TGTGCCAGCAGCTTAGAGGGGATTGCCTACGAGCAGTACTTC.

As to this clone: Other DNA sequences within the sample encode an identical CDR3. CDR3 protein: CASSPRDSEAFF. The CDR3 region has the DNA TGTGCCAGCTCACCAAGGGACAGTGAAGCTTTCTTT. V usage is TRBV18 and J usage is TRBJ1-1; TRBD1 matches at 7 bases. The germline V gene has CDR1 KGHSH and CDR2 LQKENI. The ends lost 2 bases at V and 7 bases at J; junction bases unmatched: 1. The CDR3 totals 12 residues.

The chain recombines TRBV5-6 with TRBJ2-1, with D unclear. V gave up 2 bases and J gave up 15 bases, with 18 bases separating them. The CDR3 is 13 residues long. Per the germline V gene, CDR1 is SGHDT and CDR2 is YYEEEE. For the CDR3, the DNA is TGTGCCAGCAGCTTCCCCCGGACGGACCAATTGTTCTTC. It specifies CASSFPRTDQLFF.

This clone has more than one count but fewer than ten. This chain uses TRBV11-2 with TRBJ1-1; weak D call: TRBD1 (6 bases). This CDR3 has 12 amino acids. The germline V and J ends were trimmed by 6 bases and 1 base, with 6 bases remaining between them. Germline CDR1 is SGHAT and CDR2 is FQNNGV. CDR3 in amino acids: CASRTGNTEAFF. CDR3 sequence (DNA): TGTGCCAGCAGGACAGGGAACACTGAAGCTTTCTTT.

The rearrangement links TRBV5-4 to TRBJ2-1, with D tentatively TRBD2 (5 bases). V shed 0 bases and J shed 8 bases, with 12 bases lying between them. Germline V gene sequence: CDR1 SGHNT, CDR2 YYREEE (reference sequence). CDR3 length equals 14 residues. CDR3 sequence reads: CASSLDGVRDEQFF. The CDR3 coding sequence is TGTGCCAGCAGCTTGGACGGGGTTCGGGATGAGCAGTTCTTC.

The chain links TRBV18 to TRBJ1-1; no clear D. The CDR3 loop spans 13 amino acids. Trimming shortened V by 0 bases and J by 3 bases, and 5 bases separated the two germline ends. The germline gives CDR1 KGHSH, CDR2 LQKENI. The CDR3, as DNA: TGTGCCAGCTCACCACCGGGCTACACTGAAGCTTTCTTT. The encoded protein is CASSPPGYTEAFF. The variable domain in full, with the rest retrieved from reference TRBV18 and TRBJ1-1, is NAGVMQNPRHLVRRRGQEARLRCSPMKGHSHVYWYRQLPEEGLKFMVYLQKENIIDESGMPKERFSAEFPKEGPSILRIQQVVRGDSAAYFCASSPPGYTEAFFGQGTRLTVV.

The gene calls are TRBV27 and TRBJ2-7, with D possibly TRBD1 on 5 matching bases. V was shortened by 5 bases and J by 0 bases, with 14 bases between the two germline ends. This CDR3 has 15 amino acids. Germline CDR1 reads MNHEY; CDR2 reads SMNVEV (reference sequence). The CDR3 loop reads CASSRDSISSYEQYF. DNA of the CDR3: TGTGCCAGCAGTCGCGACAGTATAAGCTCCTACGAGCAGTACTTC.

This clone was counted a few times. This chain joins TRBV5-1 and TRBJ2-3; 8 bases map to TRBD2. Germline V gene data show CDR1 as SGHRS and CDR2 as YFSETQ. The V segment lost 2 bases and the J segment 6 bases; nucleotides outside the gene matches: 5. The CDR3 is 14 residues long. CDR3 protein: CASSLAGAADTQYF. For the CDR3, the DNA is TGCGCCAGCAGCTTAGCGGGGGCCGCCGATACGCAGTATTTT.

The chain links TRBV9 to TRBJ2-3; 7 positions match TRBD2. The CDR3 consists of 14 residues. V shed 3 bases, J shed 0 bases, and the junction held 1 base outside the gene matches. Looked up from germline, CDR1 is SGDLS and CDR2 is YYNGEE. This CDR3 reads CASSARGSTDTQYF. The CDR3 region has the DNA TGTGCCAGCAGCGCGCGGGGGAGCACAGATACGCAGTATTTT.

The chain uses TRBV5-1 and TRBJ1-1, with a possible D match to TRBD1 (6 bases). Deletions cut 2 bases from V and 7 bases from J, with 18 bases between. Germline V gives CDR1 SGHRS, CDR2 YFSETQ. The CDR3 runs to 15 residues. For the CDR3, the DNA is TGCGCCAGCAGCTTATTCAGGGACAACCCCTTTGAAGCTTTCTTT. It yields the protein CASSLFRDNPFEAFF.

V usage is TRBV7-9 and J usage is TRBJ2-2; no clear D gene. Trimming took off 5 bases at V and 2 bases at J, with 6 bases between the two ends. This CDR3 spans 13 amino acids. Germline assignment: CDR1 SEHNR and CDR2 FQNEAQ (reference sequence). The CDR3 spells CASSQPNTGELFF. The DNA for the CDR3 is TGTGCCAGCAGCCAACCTAACACCGGGGAGCTGTTTTTT.

The chain joins TRBV7-3 to TRBJ2-1, with TRBD2 as a possible D gene (5 bases). Trimming took 4 bases from V and 0 from J, leaving 10 bases between them. The CDR3 extends over 15 amino acids. CDR1 and CDR2 from the germline V gene are SGHTA and FQGTGA. The DNA for the CDR3 is TGTGCCAGCAGCTACGGACTCAGCTCCTACAATGAGCAGTTCTTC. Protein sequence: CASSYGLSSYNEQFF.

The chain employs TRBV6-6 and TRBJ1-6; a weak D match, TRBD1 (5 bases). Trimming shortened V by 3 bases and J by 6 bases, and 9 bases separated the two germline ends. The CDR3 covers 14 residues. Germline V gene lookup returns CDR1 MNHNY and CDR2 SVGAGI (reference sequence). The CDR3 region has the DNA TGTGCCAGCAGTTATGACGGGGCTAATTCACCCCTCCACTTT. Encoded protein: CASSYDGANSPLHF.

This clone appeared once. The rearrangement links TRBV11-2 to TRBJ2-3, with D possibly matching TRBD2 (6 bases). The V end was cut by 2 bases, the J end by 5 bases, with 11 bases between. The CDR3 runs 14 residues. Per the germline V gene, CDR1 is SGHAT and CDR2 is FQNNGV. CDR3 bases: TGTGCCAGCAGCTTACAGCTTAGCGGAGATACGCAGTATTTT. It encodes CASSLQLSGDTQYF.

A note on this clone: The sample has other DNA sequences that encode this CDR3 too. This chain links TRBV4-3 with TRBJ2-5, with TRBD2 identical over 8 bases. The CDR3 is 16 amino acids. Looked up from germline, CDR1 is LGHNA and CDR2 is YSLEER. V lost 0 bases and J lost 1; bases outside the gene matches: 4. CDR3 sequence reads: CASSQDRAGGQETQYF. In DNA, the CDR3 is TGCGCCAGCAGCCAAGATAGGGCGGGGGGCCAAGAGACCCAGTACTTC.

In the case of this clone: Other DNA sequences in this sample translate to the same CDR3. The genes are TRBV18 and TRBJ2-3; no definite D call. The ends were cut back, 4 bases at V and 2 bases at J, with 4 bases in the middle. Germline V lookup: CDR1 KGHSH, CDR2 LQKENI. The CDR3 contains 12 residues. The CDR3 loop reads CASSRSTDTQYF. CDR3 coding DNA: TGTGCCAGCTCACGGTCCACAGATACGCAGTATTTT.

This chain links TRBV6-5 with TRBJ1-5; D gene ambiguous. Germline V lookup: CDR1 MNHEY, CDR2 SVGAGI. The V end lost 6 bases, the J end lost 2 bases, and 5 bases lay between the germline ends. This CDR3 comprises 12 residues. In DNA form, the CDR3 reads TGTGCCAGCAGAACTGGCAATCAGCCCCAGCATTTT. Amino acids: CASRTGNQPQHF.

The V call is TRBV6-1, the J call TRBJ2-1, with 8 bases aligning to TRBD1. Germline V gives CDR1 MNHNS, CDR2 SASEGT. The CDR3 length is 12 residues. Trimming took 6 bases from V and 9 from J; bases not matched to a gene: 4. The CDR3 sequence: CASSPGGAEQFF. Written as DNA, the CDR3 is TGTGCCAGCAGCCCAGGGGGCGCTGAGCAGTTCTTC.

The rearrangement joins TRBV19 to TRBJ2-1, with TRBD2 as a possible D gene (6 bases). Trimming took off 3 bases at V and 3 bases at J, with 12 bases between the two ends. Germline V lookup: CDR1 LNHDA, CDR2 SQIVND (reference sequence). The length of the CDR3 is 15 residues. Written as DNA, the CDR3 is TGTGCCAGTAGTATTACCGCGGGAAACTACAATGAGCAGTTCTTC. It is translated as CASSITAGNYNEQFF.

On this clone: Sequence at one end of the junction differs from germline and may be a read error. V is TRBV7-9 and J is TRBJ2-7; 9 nucleotides align to TRBD2. CDR1 and CDR2 (germline): SEHNR, FQNEAQ (reference sequence). The CDR3 covers 14 residues. The CDR3 DNA is TGTGTCAGCAGCCGGGGGGAGCGGGGGGATGAGCAGTACTTC. Translating it yields CVSSRGERGDEQYF.

This clone was seen only a few times. This rearrangement joins TRBV4-3 to TRBJ1-6; 8 bases line up with TRBD1. The CDR3 covers 15 residues. CDR1 and CDR2 (germline): LGHNA, YSLEER. V lost 4 bases, J lost 6 bases, and 5 bases stayed unmatched. CDR3 sequence reads: CASSPQGQVNSPLHF. The CDR3, as DNA: TGCGCCAGCAGCCCCCAGGGACAGGTTAATTCACCCCTCCACTTT.

The chain couples TRBV5-4 to TRBJ2-1, with 8 nucleotides matching TRBD2. With V trimmed by 2 bases and J by 5 bases, 3 bases remained unmatched. Germline V gene data show CDR1 as SGHNT and CDR2 as YYREEE (reference sequence). The CDR3 is made up of 14 amino acids. CDR3 DNA: TGTGCCAGCAGCTTAGCGGGAGCGAACAATGAGCAGTTCTTC. This translates into CASSLAGANNEQFF.

The chain has TRBV4-1 and TRBJ2-3; 12 positions agree with TRBD2. Per the germline V gene, CDR1 is MGHRA and CDR2 is YSYEKL. This CDR3 spans 16 amino acids. Unmatched junction bases numbered 3, after V lost 4 bases and J lost 1 base. CDR3 nucleotides: TGCGCCAGCAGCCTCAGACTAGCGGGGGGCACAGATACGCAGTATTTT. Translated: CASSLRLAGGTDTQYF.

In its sample, this clone was seen once. The V and J genes are TRBV5-4 and TRBJ1-1, with D hard to call. Germline values: CDR1 SGHNT, CDR2 YYREEE (reference sequence). V lost 0 bases, J lost 0 bases, and 9 bases lay in between. This CDR3 is built from 15 residues. The CDR3 loop is CASSLGHTMNTEAFF. CDR3 DNA sequence: TGTGCCAGCAGCTTGGGACACACGATGAACACTGAAGCTTTCTTT. The full variable domain, its missing parts supplied by reference TRBV5-4 and TRBJ1-1, is ETGVTQSPTHLIKTRGQQVTLRCSSQSGHNTVSWYQQALGQGPQFIFQYYREEENGRGNFPPRFSGLQFPNYSSELNVNALELDDSALYLCASSLGHTMNTEAFFGQGTRLTVV.

The V call is TRBV5-1, the J call TRBJ2-1, with D possibly TRBD1 on 6 matching bases. The germline V gene has CDR1 SGHRS and CDR2 YFSETQ. This CDR3 spans 14 amino acids. V was cut by 3 bases and J by 7 bases, with 14 bases left in between. CDR3 bases: TGCGCCAGCAGCTACCGGGACACGCAGAATGAGCAGTTCTTC. This codes for CASSYRDTQNEQFF.

The rearrangement links TRBV5-8 to TRBJ2-7, with TRBD2 matching over 14 bases. Unmatched junction bases numbered 5, after V lost 4 bases and J lost 2 bases. The germline V gene encodes CDR1 SGHTS and CDR2 YDEGEE. The CDR3 runs to 16 residues. This CDR3 is CASSILTSGGAYEQYF. CDR3 sequence (DNA): TGTGCCAGCAGCATCTTGACTAGCGGGGGGGCCTACGAGCAGTACTTC.